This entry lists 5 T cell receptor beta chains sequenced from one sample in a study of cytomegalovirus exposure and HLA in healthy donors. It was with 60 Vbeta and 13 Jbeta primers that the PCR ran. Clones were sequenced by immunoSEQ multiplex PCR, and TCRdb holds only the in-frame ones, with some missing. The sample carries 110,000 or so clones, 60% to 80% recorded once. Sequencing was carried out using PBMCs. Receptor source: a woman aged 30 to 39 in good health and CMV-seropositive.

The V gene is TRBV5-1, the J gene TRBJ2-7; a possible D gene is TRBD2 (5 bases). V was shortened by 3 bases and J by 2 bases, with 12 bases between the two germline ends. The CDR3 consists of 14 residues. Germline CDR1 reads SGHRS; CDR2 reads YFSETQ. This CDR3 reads CASSSFGETYEQYF. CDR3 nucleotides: TGCGCCAGCAGCTCCTTCGGGGAAACCTACGAGCAGTACTTC.

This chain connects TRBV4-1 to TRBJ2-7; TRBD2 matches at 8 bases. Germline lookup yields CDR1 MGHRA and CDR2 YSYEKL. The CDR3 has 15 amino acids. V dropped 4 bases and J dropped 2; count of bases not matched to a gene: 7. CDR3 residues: CASSPEGTRTYEQYF. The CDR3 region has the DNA TGCGCCAGCAGCCCCGAAGGGACTAGAACCTACGAGCAGTACTTC.

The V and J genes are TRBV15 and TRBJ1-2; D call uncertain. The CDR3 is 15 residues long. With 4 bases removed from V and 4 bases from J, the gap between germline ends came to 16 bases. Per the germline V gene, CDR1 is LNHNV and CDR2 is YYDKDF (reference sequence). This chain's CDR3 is CATSTGMGAFYGYTF. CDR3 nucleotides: TGTGCCACCAGCACTGGAATGGGAGCATTCTATGGCTACACCTTC.

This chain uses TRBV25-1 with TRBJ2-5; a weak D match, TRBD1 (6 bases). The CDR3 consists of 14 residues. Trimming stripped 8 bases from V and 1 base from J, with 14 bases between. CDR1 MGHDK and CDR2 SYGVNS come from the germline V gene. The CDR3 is CASSDRITQETQYF. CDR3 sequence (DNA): TGTGCCAGCTCCGACAGGATTACCCAAGAGACCCAGTACTTC.

The CDR3 is CASSQEDSHWETQYF. As DNA, the CDR3 is TGTGCCAGCAGCCAAGAAGACTCCCACTGGGAGACCCAGTACTTC. V and J are TRBV14 and TRBJ2-5; unclear D gene. Germline V gene sequence: CDR1 SGHDN, CDR2 FVKESK. This CDR3 spans 15 amino acids. Trimming removed 0 bases from V and 5 bases from J, with 13 bases in between.